This T cell receptor beta chain was retrieved from a study of T cell clonotyping in hematopoietic cell transplantation. Trimming pared 0 bases from V and 4 bases from J, leaving 7 bases between. The germline V gene has CDR1 SQVTM and CDR2 ANQGSEA. There are 12 residues in the CDR3. This sample's time point: recipient sample about 28 days before transplant, after cytoreduction. Clones were sequenced by immunoSEQ multiplex PCR, and TCRdb holds only the in-frame ones, with some missing. The table has some 76,000 clones, 90% to 97% seen once. The sequence derives from a woman between 50 and 59 years old with acute myeloid leukemia. Some clones in this sample may be carry-over from other donors' samples. The rearrangement links TRBV29-1 to TRBJ2-7; D is ambiguous. The sequencing here drew on peripheral blood mononuclear cells, taken before stem cell transplant. The CDR3 nucleotides read TGCAGCGTTGAAGATAGCAGATACGAGCAGTACTTC. Protein product: CSVEDSRYEQYF.